These 30 T cell receptor beta chains share one sample of origin, sequenced in a study of T cells after yellow fever vaccination. TCRdb reanalysed the 5' RACE reads using MiXCR and keeps one entry per CDR3 protein. Of some 560,000 distinct CDR3 sequences in the sample, roughly 21% were seen once. The sample was PBMCs, taken 15 days after the yellow fever booster vaccination. All receptors come from a man aged 30 to 45 who received the YFV17D yellow fever vaccine.

The table lists this clonotype with a few counts. V gene TRBV6-2 or TRBV6-3 combines with J gene TRBJ2-3; 7 nucleotides align to TRBD2. The CDR3 loop spans 16 amino acids. Germline V gives CDR1 MNHEY, CDR2 SVGEGT. J was trimmed by 5 bases and V by 5 bases; bases with no gene match: 13. Here the CDR3 DNA reads TGTGCCAGCAGTGGGGACGCGGGAGCCCGGGGAGATACGCAGTATTTT. It codes for CASSGDAGARGDTQYF.

This clonotype appeared a few times. V usage is TRBV4-2 and J usage is TRBJ2-1; perhaps TRBD2 as D (5 bases). Germline CDR1 is LGHNA and CDR2 is YNFKEQ. CDR3 size: 15 residues. With 1 base removed from V and 7 bases from J, the gap between germline ends came to 14 bases. The CDR3 coding sequence is TGTGCCAGCAGCCAAGGAACTAGTTTTGTAAATGAGCAGTTCTTC. As protein: CASSQGTSFVNEQFF.

This clonotype turned up a few times. V gene TRBV6-1 combines with J gene TRBJ1-1; D call uncertain. Germline V gene sequence: CDR1 MNHNS, CDR2 SASEGT. The CDR3 sequence is 13 residues long. The V end lost 2 bases, the J end lost 5 bases, and 9 bases lay between the germline ends. CDR3 coding DNA: TGTGCCAGCAGTGAACTGGGAGGGACTGAAGCTTTCTTT. Encoded protein: CASSELGGTEAFF.

With respect to this clonotype: The junction and the germline gene differ at one end; a read error may be behind it. This chain connects TRBV6-1 to TRBJ1-5, with D possibly being TRBD1 (5 bases). CDR3 length equals 15 residues. Germline assignment: CDR1 MNHNS and CDR2 SASEGT. The CDR3 DNA sequence: TGTGCCAGCAGGCCTATGGGGGGTAGCAACCAGCCCCAGCATTTT. Its translation: CASRPMGGSNQPQHF.

The CDR3 sequence: CASSLGTVVSGNTIYF. The CDR3 DNA reads TGCGCCAGCAGCTTGGGGACGGTGGTCTCTGGAAACACCATATATTTT. V gene TRBV5-1 combines with J gene TRBJ1-3, with D uncertain. CDR1 and CDR2 (germline): SGHRS, YFSETQ. The CDR3 length is 16 residues. V lost 0 bases, J lost 0 bases, and 10 bases lay in between.

The V and J genes are TRBV29-1 and TRBJ2-1; D unresolved. Germline CDR1 is SQVTM and CDR2 is ANQGSEA. The CDR3 consists of 12 residues. V was cut by 4 bases and J by 4 bases, with 8 bases left in between. CDR3 protein: CSVVPIYNEQFF. For the CDR3, the DNA is TGCAGCGTTGTCCCCATATACAATGAGCAGTTCTTC.

This rearrangement joins TRBV6-2 or TRBV6-3 to TRBJ1-5; 7 bases line up with TRBD1. Germline V gene lookup returns CDR1 MNHEY and CDR2 SVGEGT. Germline trimming cut 6 bases from V and 0 bases from J; bases unmatched to any gene: 14. CDR3 length equals 18 residues. The DNA of the CDR3 is TGTGCCAGCAGCTACCGGACAGGAAACTCGTATAGCAATCAGCCCCAGCATTTT. Residues: CASSYRTGNSYSNQPQHF.

This clonotype has just a few counts. J is TRBJ2-1 and V is TRBV10-3; 9 nucleotides line up with TRBD1. The CDR3 has 15 residues. The J segment lost 8 bases and the V segment lost 8 bases, leaving 13 bases of the junction unmatched. Germline loops: CDR1 ENHRY, CDR2 SYGVKD. CDR3 DNA: TGTGCCATCGGCCCGGACAGGGGTGTAGAAGATGAGCAGTTCTTC. This encodes CAIGPDRGVEDEQFF.

Many counts were recorded for this clonotype. The junction differs from germline at one of its ends, possibly a read error. The rearrangement joins TRBV20-1 to TRBJ1-1; D perhaps matches TRBD1 (6 bases). Looked up from germline, CDR1 is DFQATT and CDR2 is SNEGSKA (reference sequence). The CDR3 extends over 13 amino acids. CDR3 residues: CSAGASLNTEAFF. The CDR3 nucleotides read TGCAGTGCGGGGGCCTCTTTGAATACTGAAGCTTTCTTT.

This chain joins TRBV27 and TRBJ2-3, with TRBD2 matching 10 bases. Germline V gene sequence: CDR1 MNHEY, CDR2 SMNVEV (reference sequence). The J segment lost 5 bases and the V segment lost 2 bases, leaving 10 bases of the junction unmatched. CDR3 length equals 17 residues. For the CDR3, the DNA is TGTGCCAGCAGTTTAGCGGAACTAGCGGGATATTTAGATACGCAGTATTTT. Residues: CASSLAELAGYLDTQYF.

Worth noting for this clonotype: A read error may explain this, as a much larger clone is one base away. V and J are TRBV9 and TRBJ1-6; D unclear. The CDR3 runs to 15 residues. Germline CDR1 is SGDLS and CDR2 is YYNGEE. The V and J ends lost 4 bases and 8 bases respectively, with 16 bases between them. The CDR3 here is CASSPGSLGDSPLHF. In nucleotides, the CDR3 is TGTGCCAGCAGCCCCGGAAGCCTCGGAGATTCACCCCTCCACTTT. The full variable domain, its missing parts supplied by reference TRBV9 and TRBJ1-6, is DSGVTQTPKHLITATGQRVTLRCSPRSGDLSVYWYQQSLDQGLQFLIQYYNGEERAKGNILERFSAQQFPDLHSELNLSSLELGDSALYFCASSPGSLGDSPLHFGNGTRLTVT.

The chain links TRBV12-3 or TRBV12-4 to TRBJ2-7; D possibly corresponds to TRBD1 (6 bases). The V end was cut by 5 bases, the J end by 6 bases, with 11 bases between. This CDR3 comprises 12 residues. The CDR3 coding sequence is TGTGCCAGCAGTCCAGGGGAACGCGAGCAGTACTTC. Translated, it gives CASSPGEREQYF.

This clonotype was found a few times. The gene calls are TRBV18 and TRBJ2-7; unclear D gene. CDR3 length: 13 residues. V gave up 2 bases and J gave up 6 bases, with 11 bases separating them. From germline, CDR1 is KGHSH and CDR2 LQKENI. The CDR3 DNA reads TGTGCCAGCTCACCATCTCCGGATCTCGAGCAGTACTTC. It codes for CASSPSPDLEQYF.

This chain links TRBV6-2 or TRBV6-3 with TRBJ2-4; a possible D gene is TRBD2 (7 bases). CDR1 is MNHEY and CDR2 is SVGEGT in the germline V gene. The CDR3 contains 14 residues. V shed 7 bases and J shed 5 bases, with 15 bases lying between them. The CDR3 DNA reads as TGTGCCAGCAAACACGGGGGGCCCCAAAACATTCAGTACTTC. It encodes CASKHGGPQNIQYF.

This clonotype was seen a few times. The rearrangement links TRBV24-1 to TRBJ1-1, with D uncertain. This CDR3 has 12 amino acids. Trimming pared 9 bases from V and 8 bases from J, leaving 15 bases between. Germline V lookup: CDR1 KGHDR, CDR2 SFDVKD. The CDR3 DNA reads as TGTGCCACCGGAAACTTTGGAGGGGAAGCTTTCTTT. Encoded protein: CATGNFGGEAFF.

V and J are TRBV7-2 and TRBJ2-1; tentatively, D is TRBD1 (6 bases). CDR1 and CDR2 from the germline V gene are SGHTA and FQGNSA. This CDR3 region has 16 residues. Trimming stripped 4 bases from V and 7 bases from J, with 20 bases between. The CDR3 reads CASSWKYSGGLNEQFF. CDR3 DNA: TGTGCCAGCAGCTGGAAATACAGTGGGGGCTTGAATGAGCAGTTCTTC.

This clonotype showed up just a few times. The rearrangement links TRBV7-2 to TRBJ1-1; possible D gene TRBD1, 6 bases. V shed 5 bases and J shed 0 bases, with 16 bases lying between them. Germline CDR1 is SGHTA and CDR2 is FQGNSA. The CDR3 loop spans 16 amino acids. CDR3: CASSPRRGGMNTEAFF. CDR3 coding DNA: TGTGCCAGCAGCCCCCGACGAGGGGGAATGAACACTGAAGCTTTCTTT.

This clonotype was counted between two and nine times. The chain employs TRBV10-3 and TRBJ1-5; TRBD1 matches 9 bases. The V and J ends lost 6 bases and 0 bases, in that order; junction bases with no gene match: 3. Germline CDR1 reads ENHRY; CDR2 reads SYGVKD. The length of the CDR3 is 15 residues. The CDR3: CAISGTGHSNQPQHF. The CDR3, as DNA: TGTGCCATCAGCGGGACAGGGCATAGCAATCAGCCCCAGCATTTT.

This chain uses TRBV5-1 with TRBJ1-1, with TRBD1 matching 7 bases. The CDR3 spans 12 residues. In germline, CDR1 is SGHRS, CDR2 YFSETQ. The ends lost 4 bases at V and 7 bases at J; junction bases unmatched: 4. The CDR3 DNA reads as TGCGCCAGCAGCAAGGACAGGTTTGAAGCTTTCTTT. Amino acid sequence: CASSKDRFEAFF.

A few counts support this clonotype. This rearrangement joins TRBV7-2 to TRBJ2-7; TRBD1 or TRBD2 may be the D gene (6 bases each). The CDR3 is made up of 13 amino acids. Germline assignment: CDR1 SGHTA and CDR2 FQGNSA. Trimming took off 8 bases at V and 1 base at J, with 12 bases between the two ends. The CDR3 nucleotides are TGTGCCAGCGGAAGGGGGGATTCCTACGAGCAGTACTTC. This codes for CASGRGDSYEQYF.

This clonotype showed up just a few times. The chain uses TRBV28 and TRBJ2-1; weak D call: TRBD2 (6 bases). V lost 2 bases to trimming and J lost 4 bases, with 12 bases between them. CDR3 length equals 15 residues. Germline CDR1 and CDR2: MDHEN and SYDVKM. For the CDR3, the DNA is TGTGCCAGCAGTTTAGGGGGGAAACGGTACAATGAGCAGTTCTTC. It yields the protein CASSLGGKRYNEQFF. Filled out from reference TRBV28 and TRBJ2-1, the complete variable domain reads DVKVTQSSRYLVKRTGEKVFLECVQDMDHENMFWYRQDPGLGLRLIYFSYDVKMKEKGDIPEGYSVSREKKERFSLILESASTNQTSMYLCASSLGGKRYNEQFFGPGTRLTVL.

The V call is TRBV10-3, the J call TRBJ2-7, with 9 bases matching TRBD1. The CDR3 consists of 14 residues. Losses at the gene ends were 6 bases for V and 3 bases for J; bases not matched to a gene: 6. Germline CDR1 reads ENHRY; CDR2 reads SYGVKD. The CDR3 spells CAISPGQGFYEQYF. CDR3 nucleotide sequence: TGTGCCATCAGCCCGGGACAGGGTTTCTACGAGCAGTACTTC.

The gene calls are TRBV10-3 and TRBJ2-5; 8 bases are a match to TRBD2. Losses at the gene ends were 10 bases for V and 5 bases for J; bases not matched to a gene: 9. CDR3 length: 13 residues. From germline, CDR1 is ENHRY and CDR2 SYGVKD. The CDR3 protein is CATERERKETQYF. Here the CDR3 DNA reads TGTGCCACCGAGCGGGAGAGGAAGGAGACCCAGTACTTC.

This chain joins TRBV6-2 or TRBV6-3 and TRBJ2-7, with 7 bases that match TRBD2. CDR3 length: 16 amino acids. The germline gives CDR1 MNHEY, CDR2 SVGEGT. The V segment lost 7 bases and the J segment 2 bases; nucleotides outside the gene matches: 14. The DNA for the CDR3 is TGTGCCAGCACTCCACGAGGGGCTAGCGGAACCTACGAGCAGTACTTC. Translation gives CASTPRGASGTYEQYF.

The chain uses TRBV5-1 and TRBJ2-2; TRBD2 matches 8 bases. CDR3 length: 15 amino acids. Germline V CDR1 and CDR2: SGHRS, YFSETQ. V shed 4 bases, J shed 4 bases, and the junction held 6 bases outside the gene matches. The CDR3 sequence is CASSKRERSTGELFF. CDR3 DNA sequence: TGCGCCAGCAGCAAGCGGGAGAGGAGCACCGGGGAGCTGTTTTTT.

The V gene is TRBV19, the J gene TRBJ1-2; TRBD1 matches 7 bases. Losses at the gene ends were 7 bases for V and 8 bases for J; bases not matched to a gene: 10. This CDR3 contains 13 residues. Germline V lookup: CDR1 LNHDA, CDR2 SQIVND (reference sequence). CDR3 DNA sequence: TGTGCCAGTACCGGGACAGATCACCGGGGCTACACCTTC. Translation gives CASTGTDHRGYTF.

The chain joins TRBV20-1 to TRBJ2-6; possible D gene TRBD1, 6 bases. The CDR3 is 16 residues long. Germline CDR1 reads DFQATT; CDR2 reads SNEGSKA (reference sequence). The V gene lost 6 bases and the J gene lost 1 base, with 16 bases spanning the gap. The DNA for the CDR3 is TGCAGTGCCGCAGGGGCACAGCTATCTGGGGCCAACGTCCTGACTTTC. This sequence encodes CSAAGAQLSGANVLTF.

This clonotype was detected a few times. The genes are TRBV10-3 and TRBJ2-7; tentative D call: TRBD1 (7 bases). The CDR3 spans 16 residues. Looked up from germline, CDR1 is ENHRY and CDR2 is SYGVKD. V dropped 6 bases and J dropped 2 bases, with 20 bases sitting between them. Here the CDR3 reads CAIRPTGTPGAYEQYF. Written as DNA, the CDR3 is TGTGCCATCAGACCGACAGGGACTCCCGGGGCCTACGAGCAGTACTTC.

As regards this clonotype: Mismatch with germline at one junction end may stem from a read error. The chain has TRBV2 and TRBJ2-3; no reliable D call. The CDR3 is made up of 13 amino acids. CDR1 and CDR2 from the germline V gene are SNHLY and FYNNEI. In DNA form, the CDR3 reads TGTGCCAGCAACGGCGGTCGCACAGACACGCAGTATTTT. Its translation is CASNGGRTDTQYF.

The gene calls are TRBV4-2 and TRBJ2-7; TRBD2 is a possible D gene (5 bases). V lost 0 bases, J lost 6 bases, and 15 bases lay in between. This CDR3 spans 15 amino acids. CDR1 and CDR2 from the germline V gene are LGHNA and YNFKEQ. The CDR3 nucleotides are TGTGCCAGCAGCCAAGATCTAGGACTCCGGACCGAGCAGTACTTC. Translation: CASSQDLGLRTEQYF.